These 17 T cell receptor beta chains share one sample of origin, sequenced in a study of T-cell memory formation after mild COVID-19. TCRdb ran MiXCR on the 5' RACE reads and lists one entry per CDR3 protein. In the table there are more than 7,000 distinct CDR3 sequences, approximately 32% of which are singletons. The sample consisted of PBMCs or a T cell subset sorted from them (not recorded which). The source is an adult woman who had mild COVID-19 (a few samples of this study predate the infection). Cell type and time point are not known.

This clonotype was seen repeatedly, ten times or more. V usage is TRBV3-1 and J usage is TRBJ2-6; D is unclear. Trimming took off 7 bases at V and 0 bases at J, with 10 bases between the two ends. The CDR3 spans 15 residues. Germline V CDR1 and CDR2: LGHDT, YNNKEL (reference sequence). CDR3 in DNA: TGTGCCAGCAACCGCAGGAGCTCTGGGGCCAACGTCCTGACTTTC. Encoded protein: CASNRRSSGANVLTF.

This clonotype was observed at least ten times. The V gene is TRBV13, the J gene TRBJ2-7, with D perhaps given as TRBD1 or TRBD2 (5 bases each). The germline V gene has CDR1 PRHDT and CDR2 FYEKMQ (reference sequence). V gave up 0 bases and J gave up 2 bases, with 11 bases separating them. The CDR3 covers 15 residues. The CDR3: CASSLGGRDPYEQYF. CDR3 DNA sequence: TGTGCCAGCAGCTTAGGGGGCAGGGACCCCTACGAGCAGTACTTC.

The chain links TRBV5-1 to TRBJ1-2; tentative D call: TRBD1 (5 bases). From germline, CDR1 is SGHRS and CDR2 YFSETQ. V shed 3 bases and J shed 0 bases, with 9 bases lying between them. CDR3 length: 14 amino acids. Here the CDR3 reads CASSSDTSNYGYTF. CDR3 in DNA: TGCGCCAGCAGCTCGGACACTTCTAACTATGGCTACACCTTC.

By frequency in the sample, this clonotype is medium-sized (0.01 to 0.1%). This sequence joins TRBV27 and TRBJ2-4; no clear D gene. The CDR3 has 14 residues. CDR1 is MNHEY and CDR2 is SMNVEV in the germline V gene (reference sequence). Deletions cut 0 bases from V and 1 base from J, with 4 bases between. The CDR3 region is CASSLSYAKNIQYF. The CDR3 DNA reads TGTGCCAGCAGTTTATCTTACGCCAAAAACATTCAGTACTTC.

This clonotype is medium-sized within its sample. This chain uses TRBV12-3 or TRBV12-4 with TRBJ2-7; D perhaps matches TRBD2 (6 bases). This CDR3 has 15 residues. Trimming took 0 bases from V and 1 from J, leaving 10 bases between them. The chain's CDR3 is CASSLATGLSYEQYF. DNA for the CDR3: TGTGCCAGCAGTTTAGCGACGGGACTTTCCTACGAGCAGTACTTC.

The sample holds many counts of this clonotype. The chain is built from TRBV6-5 and TRBJ2-3; TRBD2 agrees at 8 bases. This CDR3 has 15 residues. Trimming at V came to 0 bases and at J to 4 bases, leaving 3 bases not matched to a gene. Germline lookup yields CDR1 MNHEY and CDR2 SVGAGI. CDR3 bases: TGTGCCAGCAGTTACTCGGATAGCGGGGCAGATACGCAGTATTTT. Amino acids: CASSYSDSGADTQYF.

In its sample, this clonotype ranks as medium-sized (0.01 to 0.1%). V usage is TRBV7-9 and J usage is TRBJ2-3; D possibly corresponds to TRBD2 (5 bases). V lost 8 bases to trimming and J lost 0 bases, with 9 bases between them. Germline V lookup: CDR1 SEHNR, CDR2 FQNEAQ (reference sequence). The CDR3 covers 13 residues. In DNA form, the CDR3 reads TGTGCCAGCCCTAGCCCTAGCACAGATACGCAGTATTTT. Amino acid sequence: CASPSPSTDTQYF. The full variable domain, rest sourced from reference TRBV7-9 and TRBJ2-3, is DTGVSQNPRHKITKRGQNVTFRCDPISEHNRLYWYRQTLGQGPEFLTYFQNEAQLEKSRLLSDRFSAERPKGSFSTLEIQRTEQGDSAMYLCASPSPSTDTQYFGPGTRLTVL.

The CDR3 DNA reads as TGCGCCAGCAGCCCGGGCGGTGGGACCGGGGAGCTGTTTTTT. Translated, it gives CASSPGGGTGELFF. The chain joins TRBV5-1 to TRBJ2-2, with D unclear. Germline-derived CDR1 and CDR2 are SGHRS and YFSETQ. V was trimmed by 4 bases and J by 5 bases, leaving 12 bases between them. The CDR3 length is 14 residues.

This chain connects TRBV12-3 or TRBV12-4 to TRBJ2-7; maybe TRBD2 (6 bases). V lost 4 bases to trimming and J lost 5 bases, with 18 bases between them. CDR3 length: 15 residues. CDR3 amino acids: CASSSLVGRGNEQYF. As DNA, the CDR3 is TGTGCCAGCAGTTCCCTAGTGGGACGGGGGAACGAGCAGTACTTC.

This clonotype is termed medium-sized. The chain carries TRBV4-3 and TRBJ2-3, with TRBD2 identical over 10 bases. In germline, CDR1 is LGHNA, CDR2 YSLEER. V dropped 1 base and J dropped 2; count of bases not matched to a gene: 3. CDR3 length: 16 residues. The CDR3 sequence is CASSQVLAGDTDTQYF. In nucleotides, the CDR3 is TGCGCCAGCAGCCAAGTTCTAGCGGGGGACACAGATACGCAGTATTTT.

The gene calls are TRBV12-3 or TRBV12-4 and TRBJ2-3, with D tentatively TRBD1 or TRBD2 (5 bases each). V lost 7 bases and J 5 bases, leaving 16 bases between the germline ends. The CDR3 has 14 amino acids. This chain's CDR3 is CASTLYGAVDTQYF. CDR3 in DNA: TGTGCCAGCACCCTTTACGGGGCGGTAGATACGCAGTATTTT.

This clonotype occurred many times. The rearrangement uses TRBV6-1 and TRBJ2-3; D is ambiguous. With 2 bases removed from V and 2 bases from J, the gap between germline ends came to 8 bases. The germline V gene has CDR1 MNHNS and CDR2 SASEGT. This CDR3 spans 14 amino acids. The CDR3 sequence: CASSEPLHTDTQYF. DNA for the CDR3: TGTGCCAGCAGTGAACCACTTCACACAGATACGCAGTATTTT.

There are many counts of this clonotype. The rearrangement links TRBV9 to TRBJ2-7; 7 bases are a match to TRBD1. Germline V lookup: CDR1 SGDLS, CDR2 YYNGEE. The CDR3 has 15 amino acids. V shed 3 bases and J 2 bases; nucleotides not matched to a gene: 8. DNA of the CDR3: TGTGCCAGCAGCGCACCAGACAGGGCCCCCTACGAGCAGTACTTC. Translation: CASSAPDRAPYEQYF.

This clonotype was observed many times. The rearrangement uses TRBV7-2 and TRBJ2-7; 14 bases align to TRBD2. This CDR3 has 19 amino acids. The V segment lost 1 base and the J segment 0 bases; nucleotides outside the gene matches: 8. From germline, CDR1 is SGHTA and CDR2 FQGNSA. This CDR3 reads CASSLVGTSGRTHSYEQYF. The CDR3, as DNA: TGTGCCAGCAGCTTAGTAGGGACTAGCGGGAGAACCCACTCCTACGAGCAGTACTTC.

V gene TRBV12-3 or TRBV12-4 combines with J gene TRBJ1-1; 7 nucleotides line up with TRBD1. J was trimmed by 4 bases and V by 4 bases; bases with no gene match: 9. The CDR3 length is 15 residues. CDR3 nucleotide sequence: TGTGCCAGCAGTTCCACAGGGGTTTACGGCACTGAAGCTTTCTTT. It codes for CASSSTGVYGTEAFF.

The rearrangement joins TRBV9 to TRBJ2-3; D ambiguous. V dropped 3 bases and J dropped 0 bases, with 11 bases sitting between them. The CDR3 is 15 residues long. Germline V gene sequence: CDR1 SGDLS, CDR2 YYNGEE. The CDR3 DNA is TGTGCCAGCAGCGGAAGCCTATATAGCACAGATACGCAGTATTTT. Protein product: CASSGSLYSTDTQYF. The full variable domain, completed using reference TRBV9 and TRBJ2-3, is DSGVTQTPKHLITATGQRVTLRCSPRSGDLSVYWYQQSLDQGLQFLIQYYNGEERAKGNILERFSAQQFPDLHSELNLSSLELGDSALYFCASSGSLYSTDTQYFGPGTRLTVL.

This rearrangement joins TRBV5-4 to TRBJ2-3, with 13 bases that match TRBD2. This CDR3 contains 15 residues. Germline CDR1 is SGHNT and CDR2 is YYREEE (reference sequence). Germline trimming cut 4 bases from V and 6 bases from J; bases unmatched to any gene: 5. DNA for the CDR3: TGTGCCAGCAGCCCAACTAGCGGGGGGGCGGATACGCAGTATTTT. It codes for CASSPTSGGADTQYF. The whole variable domain, filled in from reference TRBV5-4 and TRBJ2-3, reads ETGVTQSPTHLIKTRGQQVTLRCSSQSGHNTVSWYQQALGQGPQFIFQYYREEENGRGNFPPRFSGLQFPNYSSELNVNALELDDSALYLCASSPTSGGADTQYFGPGTRLTVL.